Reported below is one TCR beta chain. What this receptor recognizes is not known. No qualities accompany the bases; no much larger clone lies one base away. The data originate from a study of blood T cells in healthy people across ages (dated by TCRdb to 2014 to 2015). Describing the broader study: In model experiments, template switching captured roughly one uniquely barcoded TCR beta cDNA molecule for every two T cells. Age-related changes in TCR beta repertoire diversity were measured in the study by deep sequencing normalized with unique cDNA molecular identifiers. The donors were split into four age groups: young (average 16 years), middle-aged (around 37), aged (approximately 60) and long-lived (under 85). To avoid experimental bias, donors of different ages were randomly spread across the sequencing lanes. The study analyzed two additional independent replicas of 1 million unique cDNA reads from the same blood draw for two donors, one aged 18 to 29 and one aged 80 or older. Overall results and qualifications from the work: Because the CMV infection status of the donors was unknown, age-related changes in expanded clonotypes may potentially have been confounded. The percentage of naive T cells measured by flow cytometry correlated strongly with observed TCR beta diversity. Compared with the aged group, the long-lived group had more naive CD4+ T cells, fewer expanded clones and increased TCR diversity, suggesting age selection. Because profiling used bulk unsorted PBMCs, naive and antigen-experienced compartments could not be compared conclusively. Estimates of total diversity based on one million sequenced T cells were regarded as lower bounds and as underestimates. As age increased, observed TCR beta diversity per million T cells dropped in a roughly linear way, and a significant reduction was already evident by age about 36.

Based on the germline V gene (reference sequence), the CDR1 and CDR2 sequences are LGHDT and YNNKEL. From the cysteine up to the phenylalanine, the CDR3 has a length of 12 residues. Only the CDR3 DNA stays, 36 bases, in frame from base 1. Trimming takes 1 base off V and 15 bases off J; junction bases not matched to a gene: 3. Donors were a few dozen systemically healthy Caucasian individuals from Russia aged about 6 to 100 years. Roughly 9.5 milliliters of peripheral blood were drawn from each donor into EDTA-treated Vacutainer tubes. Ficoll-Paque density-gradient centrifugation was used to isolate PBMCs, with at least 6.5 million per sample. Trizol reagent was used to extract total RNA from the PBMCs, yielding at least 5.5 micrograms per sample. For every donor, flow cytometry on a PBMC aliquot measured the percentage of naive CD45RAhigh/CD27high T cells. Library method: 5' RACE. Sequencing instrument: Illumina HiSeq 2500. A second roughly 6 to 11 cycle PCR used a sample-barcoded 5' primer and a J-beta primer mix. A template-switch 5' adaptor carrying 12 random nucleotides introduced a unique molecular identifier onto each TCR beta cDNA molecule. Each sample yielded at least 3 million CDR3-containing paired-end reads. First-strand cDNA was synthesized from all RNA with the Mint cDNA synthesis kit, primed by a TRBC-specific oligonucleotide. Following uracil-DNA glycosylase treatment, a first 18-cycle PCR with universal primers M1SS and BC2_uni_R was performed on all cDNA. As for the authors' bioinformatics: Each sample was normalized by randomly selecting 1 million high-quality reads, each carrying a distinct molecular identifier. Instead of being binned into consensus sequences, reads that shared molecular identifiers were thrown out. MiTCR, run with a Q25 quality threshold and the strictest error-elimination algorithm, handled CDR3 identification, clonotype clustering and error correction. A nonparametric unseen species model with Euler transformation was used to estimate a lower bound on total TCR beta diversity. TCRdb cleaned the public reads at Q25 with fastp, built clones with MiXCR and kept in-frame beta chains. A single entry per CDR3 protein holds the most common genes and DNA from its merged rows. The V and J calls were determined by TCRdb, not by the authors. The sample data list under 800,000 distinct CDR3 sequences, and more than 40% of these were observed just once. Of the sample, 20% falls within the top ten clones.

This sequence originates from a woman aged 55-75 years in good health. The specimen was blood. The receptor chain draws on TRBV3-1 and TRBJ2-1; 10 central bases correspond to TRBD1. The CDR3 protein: CASSQGRDRGFF. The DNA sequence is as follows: TGTGCCAGCAGCCAAGGCCGGGACAGGGGGTTCTTC.